The clone carrying this T cell receptor (beta chain) was found a few times. The sample is drawn from a study of blood T cell repertoires in COVID-19. Only in-frame clones appear in the TCRdb table, and some are missing; sequencing was by immunoSEQ multiplex PCR. The repertoire holds over 140,000 clones, with about 80% as singletons. The CDR3 extends over 18 amino acids. Germline CDR1 MDHEN, CDR2 SYDVKM. With 3 bases clipped from V and 2 bases from J, the junction kept 12 bases outside the gene matches. The chain employs TRBV28 and TRBJ1-3, with 8 positions matching TRBD1. The sequenced material came from peripheral blood. The sequence was collected from a woman in her sixties or seventies with acute or convalescent COVID-19. Here the CDR3 reads CASSFMSGSRGPGNTIYF. The DNA for the CDR3 is TGTGCCAGCAGTTTTATGTCTGGTAGCAGGGGGCCTGGAAACACCATATATTTT.